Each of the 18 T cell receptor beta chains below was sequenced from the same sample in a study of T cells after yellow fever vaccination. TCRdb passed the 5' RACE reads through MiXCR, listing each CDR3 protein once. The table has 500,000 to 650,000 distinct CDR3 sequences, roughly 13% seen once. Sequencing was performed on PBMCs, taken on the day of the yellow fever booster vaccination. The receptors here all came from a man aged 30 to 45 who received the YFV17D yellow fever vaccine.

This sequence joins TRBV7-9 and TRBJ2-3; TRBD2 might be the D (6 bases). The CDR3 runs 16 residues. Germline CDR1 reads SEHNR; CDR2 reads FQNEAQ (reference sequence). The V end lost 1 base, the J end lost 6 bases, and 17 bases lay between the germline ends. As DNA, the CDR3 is TGTGCCAGCAGCTTAGGGCGGGACTTCCTATCGGATACGCAGTATTTT. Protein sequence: CASSLGRDFLSDTQYF.

CDR3: CASSFAATSGRRADTQYF. In DNA form, the CDR3 reads TGTGCCAGCAGCTTCGCTGCGACTAGCGGGAGGCGGGCAGATACGCAGTATTTT. This chain links TRBV7-2 with TRBJ2-3; 13 bases map to TRBD2. The CDR3 sequence is 18 residues long. V lost 3 bases to trimming and J lost 4 bases; unmatched junction nucleotides: 10. Germline values: CDR1 SGHTA, CDR2 FQGNSA. The full variable domain, rest sourced from reference TRBV7-2 and TRBJ2-3, is GAGVSQSPSNKVTEKGKDVELRCDPISGHTALYWYRQSLGQGLEFLIYFQGNSAPDKSGLPSDRFSAERTGGSVSTLTIQRTQQEDSAVYLCASSFAATSGRRADTQYFGPGTRLTVL.

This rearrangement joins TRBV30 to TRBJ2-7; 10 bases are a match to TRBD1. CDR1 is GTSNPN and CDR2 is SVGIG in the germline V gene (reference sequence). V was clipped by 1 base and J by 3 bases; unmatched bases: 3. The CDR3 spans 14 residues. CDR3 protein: CAWSGDRGFYEQYF. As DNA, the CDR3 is TGTGCCTGGAGTGGGGACAGGGGATTCTACGAGCAGTACTTC.

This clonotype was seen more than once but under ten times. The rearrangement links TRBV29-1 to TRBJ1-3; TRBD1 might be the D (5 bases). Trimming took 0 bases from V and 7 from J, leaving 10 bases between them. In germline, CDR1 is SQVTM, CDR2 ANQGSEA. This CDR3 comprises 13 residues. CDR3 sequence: CSVEDAGMNTIYF. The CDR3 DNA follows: TGCAGCGTTGAAGATGCAGGGATGAACACCATATATTTT.

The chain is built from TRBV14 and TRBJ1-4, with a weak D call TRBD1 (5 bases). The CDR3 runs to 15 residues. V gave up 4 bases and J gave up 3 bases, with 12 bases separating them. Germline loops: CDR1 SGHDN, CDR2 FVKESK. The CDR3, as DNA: TGTGCCAGCAGCCTCCTACAGGATTCTAATGAAAAACTGTTTTTT. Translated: CASSLLQDSNEKLFF.

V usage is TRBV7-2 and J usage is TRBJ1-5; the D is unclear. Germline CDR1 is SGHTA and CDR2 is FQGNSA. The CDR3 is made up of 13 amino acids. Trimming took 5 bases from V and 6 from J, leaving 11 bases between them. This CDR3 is CASSPAAGQPQHF. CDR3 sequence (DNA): TGTGCCAGCAGCCCCGCGGCGGGTCAGCCCCAGCATTTT. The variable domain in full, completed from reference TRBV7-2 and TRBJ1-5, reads GAGVSQSPSNKVTEKGKDVELRCDPISGHTALYWYRQSLGQGLEFLIYFQGNSAPDKSGLPSDRFSAERTGGSVSTLTIQRTQQEDSAVYLCASSPAAGQPQHFGDGTRLSIL.

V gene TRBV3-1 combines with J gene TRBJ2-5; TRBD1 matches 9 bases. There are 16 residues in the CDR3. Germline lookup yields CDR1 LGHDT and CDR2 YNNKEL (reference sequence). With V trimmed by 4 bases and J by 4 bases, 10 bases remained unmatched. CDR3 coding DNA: TGTGCCAGCAGCCCAATCCGCTTGACAGGGGGAGAGACCCAGTACTTC. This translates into CASSPIRLTGGETQYF.

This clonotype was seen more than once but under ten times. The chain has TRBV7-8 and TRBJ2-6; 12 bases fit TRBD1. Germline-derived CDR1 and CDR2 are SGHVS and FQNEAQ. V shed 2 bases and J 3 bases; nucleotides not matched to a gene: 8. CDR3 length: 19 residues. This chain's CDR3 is CASSLRDRGRFGGANVLTF. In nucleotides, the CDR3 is TGTGCCAGCAGCTTACGGGACAGGGGGCGGTTCGGTGGGGCCAACGTCCTGACTTTC.

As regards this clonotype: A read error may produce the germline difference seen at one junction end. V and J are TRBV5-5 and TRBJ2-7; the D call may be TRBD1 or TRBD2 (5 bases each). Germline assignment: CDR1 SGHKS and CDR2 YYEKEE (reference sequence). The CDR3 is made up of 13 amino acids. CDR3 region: CASYRDQLAPMTF. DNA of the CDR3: TGTGCCAGCTACCGGGACCAGCTCGCCCCCATGACTTTC.

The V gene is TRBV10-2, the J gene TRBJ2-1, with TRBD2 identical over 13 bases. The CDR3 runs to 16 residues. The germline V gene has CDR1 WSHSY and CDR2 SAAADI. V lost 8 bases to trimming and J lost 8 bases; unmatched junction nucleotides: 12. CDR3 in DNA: TGCGCCAGCGAACTGGGGTTAACTAGCGGGAGGGATGAGCAGTTCTTC. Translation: CASELGLTSGRDEQFF.

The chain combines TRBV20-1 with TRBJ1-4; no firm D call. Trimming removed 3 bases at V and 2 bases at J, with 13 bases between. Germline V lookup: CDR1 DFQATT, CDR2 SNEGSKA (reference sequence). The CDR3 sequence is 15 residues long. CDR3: CSARPAVRTNEKLFF. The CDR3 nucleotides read TGCAGTGCTAGGCCCGCGGTGAGGACTAATGAAAAACTGTTTTTT.

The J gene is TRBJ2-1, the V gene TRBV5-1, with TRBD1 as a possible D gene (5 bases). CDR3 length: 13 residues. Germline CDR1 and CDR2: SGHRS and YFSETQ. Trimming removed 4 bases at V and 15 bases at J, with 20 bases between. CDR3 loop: CASSNGHGPSPFF. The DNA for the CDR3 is TGCGCCAGCAGCAACGGACATGGGCCCAGTCCGTTCTTC.

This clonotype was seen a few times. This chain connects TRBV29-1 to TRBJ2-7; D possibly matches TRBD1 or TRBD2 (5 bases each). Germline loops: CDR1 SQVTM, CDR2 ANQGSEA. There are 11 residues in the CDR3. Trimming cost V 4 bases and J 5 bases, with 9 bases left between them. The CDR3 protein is CSVGDANEQYF. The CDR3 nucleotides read TGCAGCGTTGGGGACGCGAACGAGCAGTACTTC.

Written as DNA, the CDR3 is TGTGCCACCAGCAGTTCTGGGATTCAGTACTTC. Its translation is CATSSSGIQYF. The V gene is TRBV15, the J gene TRBJ2-4; D not certain. Trimming left V 3 bases short and J 10 bases short, with 7 bases between. The CDR3 runs 11 residues. The germline V gene encodes CDR1 LNHNV and CDR2 YYDKDF (reference sequence).

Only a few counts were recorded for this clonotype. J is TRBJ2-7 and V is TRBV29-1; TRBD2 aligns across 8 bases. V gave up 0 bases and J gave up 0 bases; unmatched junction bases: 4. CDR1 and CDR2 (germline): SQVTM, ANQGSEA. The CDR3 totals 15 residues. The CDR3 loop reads CSVEDLAGPSYEQYF. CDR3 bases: TGCAGCGTTGAAGACCTAGCGGGTCCCTCCTACGAGCAGTACTTC.

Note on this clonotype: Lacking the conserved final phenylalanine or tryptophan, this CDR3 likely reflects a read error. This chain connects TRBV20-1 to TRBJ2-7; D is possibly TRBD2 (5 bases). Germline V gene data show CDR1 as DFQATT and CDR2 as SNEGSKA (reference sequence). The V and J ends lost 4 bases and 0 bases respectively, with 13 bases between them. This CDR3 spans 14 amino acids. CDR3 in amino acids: CSAKSGTASYEQYY. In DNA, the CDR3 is TGCAGTGCTAAAAGCGGAACCGCCTCCTACGAGCAGTACTAC.

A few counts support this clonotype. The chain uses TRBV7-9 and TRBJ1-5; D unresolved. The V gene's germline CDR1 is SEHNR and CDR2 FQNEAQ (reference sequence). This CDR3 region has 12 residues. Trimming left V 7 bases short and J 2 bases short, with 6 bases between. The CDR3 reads CASTLGNQPQHF. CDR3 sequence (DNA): TGTGCCAGCACTCTTGGCAATCAGCCCCAGCATTTT.

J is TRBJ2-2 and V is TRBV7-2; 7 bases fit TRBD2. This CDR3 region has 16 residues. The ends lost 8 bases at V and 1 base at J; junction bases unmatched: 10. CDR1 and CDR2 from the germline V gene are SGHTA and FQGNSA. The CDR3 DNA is TGTGCCAGCCAAAGCGGGAACCACTTGAACACCGGGGAGCTGTTTTTT. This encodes CASQSGNHLNTGELFF. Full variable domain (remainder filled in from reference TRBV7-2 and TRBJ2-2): GAGVSQSPSNKVTEKGKDVELRCDPISGHTALYWYRQSLGQGLEFLIYFQGNSAPDKSGLPSDRFSAERTGGSVSTLTIQRTQQEDSAVYLCASQSGNHLNTGELFFGEGSRLTVL.